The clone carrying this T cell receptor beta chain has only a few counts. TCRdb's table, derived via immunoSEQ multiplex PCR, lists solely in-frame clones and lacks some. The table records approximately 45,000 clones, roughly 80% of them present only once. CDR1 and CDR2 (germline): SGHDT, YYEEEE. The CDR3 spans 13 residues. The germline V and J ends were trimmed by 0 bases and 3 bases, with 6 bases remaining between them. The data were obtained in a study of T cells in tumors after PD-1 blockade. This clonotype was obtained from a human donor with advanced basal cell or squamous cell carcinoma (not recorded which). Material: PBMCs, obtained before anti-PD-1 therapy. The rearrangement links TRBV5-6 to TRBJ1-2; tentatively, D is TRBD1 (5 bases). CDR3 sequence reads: CASSLAGDYGYTF. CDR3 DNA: TGTGCCAGCAGCTTGGCGGGGGACTATGGCTACACCTTC.